This T cell receptor beta chain appears in the sequencing data of a study of CD8+ T cells in alopecia areata. RNA, once extracted, was reverse transcribed into cDNA for use as the sequencing template. Sequenced by immunoSEQ multiplex PCR; TCRdb stores in-frame clones only, minus some. This table has 200,000 to 250,000 clones, less than 45% appearing once. Overall study findings and caveats: Many expanded lesional clones persisted in scalp and blood during tofacitinib treatment.

This clone was recorded a few times. Its antigen is unidentified. Indicated treatment: oral pan-JAK inhibitor, 5-10 mg twice daily. The CDR3 totals 15 residues. CDR1 is SNHLY and CDR2 is FYNNEI in the germline V gene. Between the trimmed V and J ends, which lost 6 bases and 0 bases, there was a span of 15 bases. This rearrangement joins TRBV2 to TRBJ2-7; TRBD2 is a possible D gene (6 bases). The specimen was CD4+ T cells sorted from blood, collected at approximately week 30, from a patient treated with tofacitinib. The sequence was obtained from a human donor with alopecia areata. CDR3 in DNA: TGTGCCAGCAGCGGGGGACTTATGAGCTCCTACGAGCAGTACTTC. Translation: CASSGGLMSSYEQYF.